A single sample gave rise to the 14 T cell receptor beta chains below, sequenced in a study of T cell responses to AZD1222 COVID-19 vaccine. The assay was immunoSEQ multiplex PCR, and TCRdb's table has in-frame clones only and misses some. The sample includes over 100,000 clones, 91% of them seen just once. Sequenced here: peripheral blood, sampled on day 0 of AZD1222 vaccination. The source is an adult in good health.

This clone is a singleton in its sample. For the CDR3, the DNA is TGTGCCAGCAGCTTATTGACATGGGGGAACTATGGCTACACCTTC. This codes for CASSLLTWGNYGYTF. The V gene is TRBV7-9, the J gene TRBJ1-2, with D possibly TRBD1 on 5 matching bases. There are 15 residues in the CDR3. The germline V gene has CDR1 SEHNR and CDR2 FQNEAQ (reference sequence). The V gene lost 2 bases and the J gene lost 2 bases, with 12 bases spanning the gap.

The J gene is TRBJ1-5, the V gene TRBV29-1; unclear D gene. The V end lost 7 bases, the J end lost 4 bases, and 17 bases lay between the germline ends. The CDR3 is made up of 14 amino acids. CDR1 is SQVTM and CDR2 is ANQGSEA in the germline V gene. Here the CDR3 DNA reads TGCAGCGCTACGGCAGGCTCTGGAAATCAGCCCCAGCATTTT. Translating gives CSATAGSGNQPQHF.

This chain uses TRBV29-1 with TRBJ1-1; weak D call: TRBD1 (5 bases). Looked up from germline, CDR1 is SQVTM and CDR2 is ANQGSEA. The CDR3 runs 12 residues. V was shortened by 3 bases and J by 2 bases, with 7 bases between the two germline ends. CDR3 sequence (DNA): TGCAGCGTTGATCAGGGAAACACTGAAGCTTTCTTT. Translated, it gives CSVDQGNTEAFF.

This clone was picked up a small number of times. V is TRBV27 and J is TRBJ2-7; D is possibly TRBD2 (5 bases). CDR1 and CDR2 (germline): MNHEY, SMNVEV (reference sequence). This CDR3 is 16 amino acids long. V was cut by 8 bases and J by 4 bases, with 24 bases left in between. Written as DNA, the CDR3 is TGTGCCAGCGTTTATCCCCAATATGGGAGTGCTTACGAGCAGTACTTC. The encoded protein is CASVYPQYGSAYEQYF.

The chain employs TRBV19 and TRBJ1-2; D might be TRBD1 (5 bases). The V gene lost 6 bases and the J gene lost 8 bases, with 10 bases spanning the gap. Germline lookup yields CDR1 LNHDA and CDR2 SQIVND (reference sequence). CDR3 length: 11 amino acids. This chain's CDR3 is CASRKGQGYTF. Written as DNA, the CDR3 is TGTGCCAGTAGAAAGGGGCAAGGCTACACCTTC.

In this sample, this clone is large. The CDR3 bases are TGCGCCAGCAGCCAAGATAGGAATAGCGCGGACATTCAGTACTTC. Amino acid sequence: CASSQDRNSADIQYF. The chain couples TRBV4-3 to TRBJ2-4; TRBD2 is a possible D gene (5 bases). V shed 0 bases and J shed 8 bases, with 14 bases lying between them. Germline V gene sequence: CDR1 LGHNA, CDR2 YSLEER. CDR3 size: 15 residues.

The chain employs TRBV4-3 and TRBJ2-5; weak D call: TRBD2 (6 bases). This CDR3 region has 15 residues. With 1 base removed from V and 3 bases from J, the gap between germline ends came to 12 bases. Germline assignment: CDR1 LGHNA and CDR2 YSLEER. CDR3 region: CASSQVAGIKETQYF. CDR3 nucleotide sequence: TGCGCCAGCAGCCAAGTCGCGGGGATAAAAGAGACCCAGTACTTC.

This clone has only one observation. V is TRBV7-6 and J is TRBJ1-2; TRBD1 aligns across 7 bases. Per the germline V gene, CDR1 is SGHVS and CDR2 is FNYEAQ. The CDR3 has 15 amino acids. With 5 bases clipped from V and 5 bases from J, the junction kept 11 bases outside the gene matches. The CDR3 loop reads CASSPGEGAGYGYTF. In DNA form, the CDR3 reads TGTGCCAGCAGCCCAGGGGAGGGGGCCGGTTATGGCTACACCTTC.

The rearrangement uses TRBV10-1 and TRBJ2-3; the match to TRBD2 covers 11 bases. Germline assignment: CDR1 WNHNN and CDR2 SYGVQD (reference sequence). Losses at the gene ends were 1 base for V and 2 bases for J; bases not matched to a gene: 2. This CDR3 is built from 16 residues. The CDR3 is CASSELAGGNTDTQYF. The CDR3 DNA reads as TGCGCCAGCAGTGAGTTAGCGGGGGGGAACACAGATACGCAGTATTTT.

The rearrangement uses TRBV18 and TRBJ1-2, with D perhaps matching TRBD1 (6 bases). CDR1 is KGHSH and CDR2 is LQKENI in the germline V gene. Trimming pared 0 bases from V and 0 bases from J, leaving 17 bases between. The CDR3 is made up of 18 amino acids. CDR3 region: CASSPPELQGPANYGYTF. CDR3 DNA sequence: TGTGCCAGCTCACCACCCGAACTACAGGGTCCGGCTAACTATGGCTACACCTTC.

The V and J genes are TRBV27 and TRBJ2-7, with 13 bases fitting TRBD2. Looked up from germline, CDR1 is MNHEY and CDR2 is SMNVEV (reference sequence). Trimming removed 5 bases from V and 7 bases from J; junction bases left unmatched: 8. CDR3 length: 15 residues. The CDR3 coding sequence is TGTGCCAGCAGTGCTACTAGCGGGAGGGCCGGGGAGCAGTACTTC. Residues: CASSATSGRAGEQYF.

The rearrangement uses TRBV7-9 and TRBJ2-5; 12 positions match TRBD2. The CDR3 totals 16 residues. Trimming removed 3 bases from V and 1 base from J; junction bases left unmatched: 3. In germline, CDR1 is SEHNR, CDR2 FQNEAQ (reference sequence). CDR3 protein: CASSFRTSGAQETQYF. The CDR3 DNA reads TGTGCCAGCAGCTTCCGGACTAGCGGGGCCCAAGAGACCCAGTACTTC. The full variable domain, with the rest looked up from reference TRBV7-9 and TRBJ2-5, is DTGVSQNPRHKITKRGQNVTFRCDPISEHNRLYWYRQTLGQGPEFLTYFQNEAQLEKSRLLSDRFSAERPKGSFSTLEIQRTEQGDSAMYLCASSFRTSGAQETQYFGPGTRLLVL.

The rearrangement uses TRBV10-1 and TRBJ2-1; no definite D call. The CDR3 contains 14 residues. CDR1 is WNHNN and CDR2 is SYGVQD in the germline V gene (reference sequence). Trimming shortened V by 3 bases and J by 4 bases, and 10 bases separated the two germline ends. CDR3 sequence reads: CASSDGWAYNEQFF. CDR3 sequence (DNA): TGCGCCAGCAGTGATGGTTGGGCTTACAATGAGCAGTTCTTC.

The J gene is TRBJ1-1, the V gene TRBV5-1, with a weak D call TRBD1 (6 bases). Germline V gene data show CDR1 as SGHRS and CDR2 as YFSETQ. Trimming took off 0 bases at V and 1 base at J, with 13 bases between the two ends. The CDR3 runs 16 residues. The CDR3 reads CASSLAPAGENTEAFF. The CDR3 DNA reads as TGCGCCAGCAGCTTGGCCCCGGCAGGGGAGAACACTGAAGCTTTCTTT.